The 10 T cell receptor beta chains below were found in one sample sequenced in a study of T cells after somatic rescue of genetic block. The data were produced by immunoSEQ multiplex PCR, yet TCRdb's version contains in-frame clones alone and is incomplete. The table records 110,000 or so clones, 75% to 95% of them present only once. The sequenced sample was peripheral blood mononuclear cells (PBMCs). The receptors were gathered from a woman aged 18 to 35.

This chain joins TRBV30 and TRBJ1-4; D may be TRBD1 (6 bases). The V end lost 4 bases, the J end lost 8 bases, and 17 bases lay between the germline ends. There are 14 residues in the CDR3. From germline, CDR1 is GTSNPN and CDR2 SVGIG (reference sequence). CDR3 loop: CAWTSATGGEKLFF. The CDR3 DNA reads TGTGCCTGGACCTCGGCGACAGGAGGGGAAAAACTGTTTTTT. Full variable domain (outside the CDR3, taken from reference TRBV30 and TRBJ1-4): SQTIHQWPATLVQPVGSPLSLECTVEGTSNPNLYWYRQAAGRGLQLLFYSVGIGQISSEVPQNLSASRPQDRQFILSSKKLLLSDSGFYLCAWTSATGGEKLFFGSGTQLSVL.

The chain uses TRBV7-6 and TRBJ1-5; TRBD1 is a possible D gene (5 bases). Germline-derived CDR1 and CDR2 are SGHVS and FNYEAQ. Trimming left V 2 bases short and J 7 bases short, with 9 bases between. This CDR3 comprises 13 residues. CDR3 nucleotides: TGTGCCAGCAGCTTATGGGGCGGACAGCCCCAGCATTTT. Protein product: CASSLWGGQPQHF.

This rearrangement joins TRBV18 to TRBJ2-3; TRBD2 agrees at 12 bases. The length of the CDR3 is 20 residues. Germline V gene data show CDR1 as KGHSH and CDR2 as LQKENI. Trimming at V came to 3 bases and at J to 5 bases, leaving 18 bases not matched to a gene. The CDR3, as DNA: TGTGCCAGCTCACCGAGGCCTAGCGGGGGGGCCAGGGATAGAGGAGATACGCAGTATTTT. Its translation is CASSPRPSGGARDRGDTQYF.

CDR3 coding DNA: TGTGCCAGCAGTAGACCGGGCATCCCCTACGAGCAGTACTTC. This encodes CASSRPGIPYEQYF. The chain recombines TRBV27 with TRBJ2-7, with D hard to call. CDR3 length: 14 amino acids. Trimming shortened V by 5 bases and J by 2 bases, and 13 bases separated the two germline ends. Germline-derived CDR1 and CDR2 are MNHEY and SMNVEV (reference sequence).

V is TRBV15 and J is TRBJ2-7, with D perhaps matching TRBD1 or TRBD2 (5 bases each). From germline, CDR1 is LNHNV and CDR2 YYDKDF (reference sequence). V was trimmed by 3 bases and J by 2 bases, leaving 14 bases between them. This CDR3 spans 15 amino acids. The CDR3: CATSRGAGDAYEQYF. The CDR3 bases are TGTGCCACCAGCAGGGGCGCCGGGGACGCCTACGAGCAGTACTTC.

This clone was counted once. V gene TRBV19 combines with J gene TRBJ2-5; D gene uncertain. The CDR3 sequence is 13 residues long. V was clipped by 1 base and J by 2 bases, with 5 bases between them. Germline loops: CDR1 LNHDA, CDR2 SQIVND (reference sequence). The CDR3 DNA sequence: TGTGCCAGTAGTATAGGGGCTCAAGAGACCCAGTACTTC. This gives the protein CASSIGAQETQYF.

The gene calls are TRBV18 and TRBJ2-2; the match to TRBD1 covers 7 bases. This CDR3 region has 15 residues. From germline, CDR1 is KGHSH and CDR2 LQKENI. Trimming cost V 6 bases and J 2 bases; bases outside gene matches: 6. As DNA, the CDR3 is TGTGCCAGCTCCTGGACAGGAGAAAACACCGGGGAGCTGTTTTTT. Residues: CASSWTGENTGELFF.

The chain has TRBV27 and TRBJ1-3, with D tentatively TRBD1 (6 bases). Germline CDR1 MNHEY, CDR2 SMNVEV (reference sequence). V lost 3 bases and J lost 2, with 8 bases in between. The CDR3 sequence is 14 residues long. The CDR3 DNA reads as TGTGCCAGCAGTTTGACAGGTCCTGGAAACACCATATATTTT. This codes for CASSLTGPGNTIYF.

The rearrangement links TRBV6-6 to TRBJ2-1; 12 positions match TRBD1. V lost 6 bases and J lost 9; bases outside the gene matches: 3. The germline CDR1 and CDR2 sequences are MNHNY and SVGAGI (reference sequence). The CDR3 totals 13 residues. The CDR3 nucleotides read TGTGCCAGCAGGGGACAGGGGGCCATTGAGCAGTTCTTC. It translates to CASRGQGAIEQFF.

This clone was detected once. V and J are TRBV6-1 and TRBJ1-2, with unresolved D. The V gene lost 9 bases and the J gene lost 2 bases, with 10 bases spanning the gap. The CDR3 loop spans 12 amino acids. Per the germline V gene, CDR1 is MNHNS and CDR2 is SASEGT. The CDR3 DNA sequence: TGTGCCAGTACCAGAGAAAACTATGGCTACACCTTC. Protein product: CASTRENYGYTF.